This T cell receptor beta chain was sequenced during a study of T cell changes during pregnancy in multiple sclerosis. Clones were sequenced by immunoSEQ multiplex PCR, and TCRdb holds only the in-frame ones, with some missing. The table records more than 80,000 clones, more than 85% of them present only once. The CDR3 runs to 13 residues. V lost 4 bases, J lost 5 bases, and 5 bases stayed unmatched. Germline CDR1 is LNHDA and CDR2 is SQIVND (reference sequence). The rearrangement joins TRBV19 to TRBJ2-7; 7 bases map to TRBD1. The sequence came from a female donor with multiple sclerosis, enrolled in a pregnancy study. This material consisted of peripheral blood, taken in the first trimester of pregnancy. CDR3 DNA: TGTGCCAGTAGTACTACAGGGGACCACGAGCAGTACTTC. Amino acids: CASSTTGDHEQYF. Combining the CDR3 with reference TRBV19 and TRBJ2-7 gives the whole variable domain DGGITQSPKYLFRKEGQNVTLSCEQNLNHDAMYWYRQDPGQGLRLIYYSQIVNDFQKGDIAEGYSVSREKKESFPLTVTSAQKNPTAFYLCASSTTGDHEQYFGPGTRLTVT.